The source of this TCR beta chain is a study of blood T cell repertoires in COVID-19. As for the study in general: COVID-19 samples, acute and convalescent, were from the United States, Italy and Spain. The analysed material was cDNA or gDNA that came from T cells, B-cell-depleted T cells, or PBMCs.

The CDR3 extends over 11 amino acids. Trimming took 7 bases from V and 8 from J; bases not matched to a gene: 4. Germline V gives CDR1 SQVTM, CDR2 ANQGSEA. This clone occurred once. Per the original data handling: The authors estimated nucleated cell counts from reference gene primer amplification. Profiled with immunoSEQ multiplex PCR; TCRdb holds only in-frame clones, not every one. The V and J calls and clone size are taken from that table; D and trimming were inferred from the DNA. In the table there are about 110,000 clones, under 75% of which are singletons. This TCR came from a man aged 80 or over with acute or convalescent COVID-19. The rearrangement joins TRBV29-1 to TRBJ2-1; 8 positions agree with TRBD2. The sample was peripheral blood. The CDR3: CSAGRGDEQFF. Written as DNA, the CDR3 is TGCAGCGCTGGGCGGGGGGATGAGCAGTTCTTC.